This T cell receptor (beta chain) was identified in a study of T cells in Graves' hyperthyroidism and ophthalmopathy. Findings and caveats of the study: Ophthalmopathy, as predicted by the model, came a median 6.5 months after the prediction. Most clonotypes that expanded in the thyroid above 0.001 also showed up in blood.

Template material for amplifying TCR beta CDR3 regions consisted of RNA transcripts. Carried out on the TCR CDR3, a first-round RT-PCR used the HTBI primer set. TCRdb recomputed calls from the multiplex PCR reads with MiXCR, one row per CDR3 protein. Of approximately 400,000 distinct CDR3 sequences listed, about 14% are singletons. As concerns this clonotype: As yet, its antigen is unknown.

Ophthalmopathy patients had moderate-to-severe active disease, CAS ≥3, NOSPECS ≥4, and disease duration under 3 months. Orbital computed tomography, thyroid ultrasound, serum thyroxine and TRAb, and clinical symptoms together informed the diagnoses. This receptor was obtained from a man in his forties or fifties with Graves' ophthalmopathy. The material sequenced was blood.

This chain's CDR3 is CASSLAGGNGELFF. In DNA, the CDR3 is TGTGCCAGCAGCTTAGCCGGTGGAAACGGGGAGCTGTTTTTT. The rearrangement links TRBV11-3 to TRBJ2-2; D ambiguous. V lost 1 base to trimming and J lost 7 bases, with 10 bases between them. The CDR3 contains 14 residues. Germline lookup yields CDR1 SGHNT and CDR2 YENEEA.